These 29 T cell receptor beta chains were sequenced from one sample in a study of a mutant IDH1 vaccine in newly diagnosed glioma. Their recognized antigens are unknown. Stated time point: week 5, during vaccination. Vaccination used 300 ug of mutant IDH1 20-mer peptide per dose, with topical imiquimod. Only in-frame clones appear in the TCRdb table, and some are missing; sequencing was by immunoSEQ multiplex PCR. Of approximately 50,000 clones detected, roughly 78% appear once; the ten largest clones hold 5.2%. The specimen comprised PBMCs, sampled from a glioma patient whose treatment included an IDH1 peptide vaccine. These receptors originate from a man in his fifties with glioma.

The count of this clone is one. This sequence joins TRBV19 and TRBJ1-2, with unresolved D. The CDR3 loop spans 16 amino acids. V shed 3 bases and J shed 8 bases, with 22 bases lying between them. CDR1 and CDR2 (germline): LNHDA, SQIVND (reference sequence). The DNA of the CDR3 is TGTGCCAGTAGTATGGGGAGGTCCGCACCCCTATGGGGCTACACCTTC. Protein sequence: CASSMGRSAPLWGYTF.

The CDR3 loop reads CASSVGGANTEAFF. CDR3 nucleotide sequence: TGTGCCAGCAGCGTAGGGGGGGCGAACACTGAAGCTTTCTTT. The chain recombines TRBV9 with TRBJ1-1; the D gene is possibly TRBD1 (6 bases). The germline V gene has CDR1 SGDLS and CDR2 YYNGEE. V gave up 0 bases and J gave up 1 base, with 7 bases separating them. The CDR3 is 14 amino acids.

This clone has a handful of counts. The chain carries TRBV29-1 and TRBJ1-1, with D possibly TRBD1 on 6 matching bases. The CDR3 totals 13 residues. From germline, CDR1 is SQVTM and CDR2 ANQGSEA. V gave up 6 bases and J gave up 0 bases, with 11 bases separating them. CDR3 in amino acids: CSVWTVLNTEAFF. As DNA, the CDR3 is TGCAGCGTGTGGACAGTCTTGAACACTGAAGCTTTCTTT.

The DNA for the CDR3 is TGCGCCAGCAGCTTCCAGGCTACCGGGGAGCTGTTTTTT. The encoded protein is CASSFQATGELFF. This sequence joins TRBV5-1 and TRBJ2-2; unclear D gene. Germline lookup yields CDR1 SGHRS and CDR2 YFSETQ. The V end was cut by 2 bases, the J end by 5 bases, with 7 bases between. CDR3 size: 13 residues.

V is TRBV7-3 and J is TRBJ1-1; possibly TRBD1 for D (5 bases). CDR1 SGHTA and CDR2 FQGTGA come from the germline V gene. The CDR3 has 13 residues. The V end was cut by 3 bases, the J end by 1 base, with 6 bases between. CDR3 sequence: CASSFQGNTEAFF. CDR3 coding DNA: TGTGCCAGCAGCTTTCAGGGGAACACTGAAGCTTTCTTT.

The CDR3 loop reads CASSPLGGANLYNEQFF. DNA of the CDR3: TGTGCCAGCAGTCCCCTGGGGGGGGCCAATCTATACAATGAGCAGTTCTTC. The chain recombines TRBV2 with TRBJ2-1; a weak D match, TRBD2 (7 bases). The CDR3 is 17 residues long. CDR1 SNHLY and CDR2 FYNNEI come from the germline V gene. Trimming shortened V by 5 bases and J by 4 bases, and 21 bases separated the two germline ends.

V and J are TRBV19 and TRBJ2-3; D uncertain. V was shortened by 1 base and J by 5 bases, with 4 bases between the two germline ends. CDR1 LNHDA and CDR2 SQIVND come from the germline V gene (reference sequence). The CDR3 contains 12 residues. The CDR3 sequence: CASSIGQDTQYF. The CDR3 DNA is TGTGCCAGTAGTATAGGACAAGATACGCAGTATTTT.

V usage is TRBV10-2 and J usage is TRBJ2-6; D is unclear. CDR3 length equals 14 residues. V lost 7 bases and J lost 1, with 8 bases in between. The V gene's germline CDR1 is WSHSY and CDR2 SAAADI. CDR3 protein: CASKSISGANVLTF. The CDR3 DNA reads as TGCGCCAGCAAATCCATTTCTGGGGCCAACGTCCTGACTTTC.

This clone was observed once. V is TRBV5-1 and J is TRBJ1-4; no clear D. Germline CDR1 reads SGHRS; CDR2 reads YFSETQ. The CDR3 contains 16 residues. V was trimmed by 1 base and J by 0 bases, leaving 10 bases between them. Here the CDR3 reads CASSLTTAATNEKLFF. In DNA form, the CDR3 reads TGCGCCAGCAGCTTGACGACGGCTGCAACTAATGAAAAACTGTTTTTT. Filled out from reference TRBV5-1 and TRBJ1-4, the complete variable domain reads KAGVTQTPRYLIKTRGQQVTLSCSPISGHRSVSWYQQTPGQGLQFLFEYFSETQRNKGNFPGRFSGRQFSNSRSEMNVSTLELGDSALYLCASSLTTAATNEKLFFGSGTQLSVL.

The chain combines TRBV10-3 with TRBJ2-3, with TRBD2 matching over 7 bases. Losses at the gene ends were 10 bases for V and 0 bases for J; bases not matched to a gene: 7. The CDR3 loop spans 14 amino acids. The germline CDR1 and CDR2 sequences are ENHRY and SYGVKD. This CDR3 reads CATLSGTSTDTQYF. As DNA, the CDR3 is TGTGCCACCCTAAGCGGGACTAGCACAGATACGCAGTATTTT.

V usage is TRBV5-4 and J usage is TRBJ2-7, with 8 bases that match TRBD2. Germline loops: CDR1 SGHNT, CDR2 YYREEE (reference sequence). The CDR3 spans 15 residues. Trimming removed 4 bases from V and 2 bases from J; junction bases left unmatched: 8. CDR3 nucleotide sequence: TGTGCCAGCAGCCCCGGGGGGGGGTTTACCTACGAGCAGTACTTC. It encodes CASSPGGGFTYEQYF. The whole variable domain, remainder taken from reference TRBV5-4 and TRBJ2-7, is ETGVTQSPTHLIKTRGQQVTLRCSSQSGHNTVSWYQQALGQGPQFIFQYYREEENGRGNFPPRFSGLQFPNYSSELNVNALELDDSALYLCASSPGGGFTYEQYFGPGTRLTVT.

The V gene is TRBV19, the J gene TRBJ1-1, with D uncertain. Per germline, CDR1 LNHDA and CDR2 SQIVND (reference sequence). The V end lost 3 bases, the J end lost 6 bases, and 5 bases lay between the germline ends. The length of the CDR3 is 11 residues. CDR3 region: CASSIWAEAFF. The CDR3 nucleotides are TGTGCCAGTAGTATTTGGGCTGAAGCTTTCTTT.

The V gene is TRBV9, the J gene TRBJ1-4, with D possibly being TRBD1 (6 bases). The V and J ends lost 3 bases and 7 bases respectively, with 16 bases between them. CDR1 is SGDLS and CDR2 is YYNGEE in the germline V gene. This CDR3 is 15 amino acids long. DNA of the CDR3: TGTGCCAGCAGCGCCGTCGTGGGACATTCTGAAAAACTGTTTTTT. This encodes CASSAVVGHSEKLFF.

The genes are TRBV5-5 and TRBJ2-7, with D maybe TRBD1 (5 bases). Trimming left V 0 bases short and J 1 base short, with 5 bases between. CDR1 is SGHKS and CDR2 is YYEKEE in the germline V gene (reference sequence). The CDR3 runs 13 residues. The CDR3 nucleotides are TGTGCCAGCAGCTTGGAGGGGTCCTACGAGCAGTACTTC. Residues: CASSLEGSYEQYF. The whole variable domain, remainder taken from reference TRBV5-5 and TRBJ2-7, is DAGVTQSPTHLIKTRGQQVTLRCSPISGHKSVSWYQQVLGQGPQFIFQYYEKEERGRGNFPDRFSARQFPNYSSELNVNALLLGDSALYLCASSLEGSYEQYFGPGTRLTVT.

The chain recombines TRBV28 with TRBJ2-7, with D perhaps TRBD1 (5 bases). V lost 6 bases to trimming and J lost 4 bases, with 10 bases between them. Germline V gene data show CDR1 as MDHEN and CDR2 as SYDVKM. CDR3 length: 12 residues. The CDR3 loop reads CASSYQGYEQYF. The CDR3 coding sequence is TGTGCCAGCAGCTACCAGGGTTACGAGCAGTACTTC.

This clone has just one count. The chain combines TRBV2 with TRBJ1-5; D call uncertain. The V gene lost 7 bases and the J gene lost 2 bases, with 15 bases spanning the gap. There are 15 residues in the CDR3. Germline loops: CDR1 SNHLY, CDR2 FYNNEI. CDR3 sequence reads: CASTMKRVGNQPQHF. The CDR3, as DNA: TGTGCCAGCACCATGAAAAGGGTTGGCAATCAGCCCCAGCATTTT.

The chain couples TRBV5-1 to TRBJ2-2; 10 nucleotides line up with TRBD1. Losses at the gene ends were 4 bases for V and 5 bases for J; bases not matched to a gene: 2. The CDR3 spans 14 residues. Looked up from germline, CDR1 is SGHRS and CDR2 is YFSETQ. The CDR3 here is CASSRGQGTGELFF. The CDR3 nucleotides read TGCGCCAGCAGCCGGGGACAGGGGACCGGGGAGCTGTTTTTT. Full variable domain (remainder filled in from reference TRBV5-1 and TRBJ2-2): KAGVTQTPRYLIKTRGQQVTLSCSPISGHRSVSWYQQTPGQGLQFLFEYFSETQRNKGNFPGRFSGRQFSNSRSEMNVSTLELGDSALYLCASSRGQGTGELFFGEGSRLTVL.

The rearrangement joins TRBV5-4 to TRBJ1-3; 7 nucleotides agree with TRBD1. The CDR3 totals 15 residues. V was pared by 3 bases and J by 3 bases, with 6 bases of the junction left unmatched. The germline gives CDR1 SGHNT, CDR2 YYREEE (reference sequence). The chain's CDR3 is CASSSRQGGGNTIYF. The CDR3 nucleotides read TGTGCCAGCAGCTCAAGACAGGGAGGTGGAAACACCATATATTTT.

V gene TRBV19 combines with J gene TRBJ1-4; 9 bases match TRBD1. Germline CDR1 LNHDA, CDR2 SQIVND (reference sequence). This CDR3 region has 14 residues. V lost 7 bases, J lost 5 bases, and 5 bases stayed unmatched. CDR3 bases: TGTGCCAGTACCATTACAGGGGGCAATGAAAAACTGTTTTTT. Translating gives CASTITGGNEKLFF.

The genes are TRBV11-2 and TRBJ1-1, with D possibly matching TRBD1 (5 bases). The V gene's germline CDR1 is SGHAT and CDR2 FQNNGV. With 6 bases removed from V and 0 bases from J, the gap between germline ends came to 14 bases. The CDR3 is 15 amino acids. CDR3 bases: TGTGCCAGCAGTTCTTCTTTGGGGGTGAACACTGAAGCTTTCTTT. It yields the protein CASSSSLGVNTEAFF.

The rearrangement links TRBV30 to TRBJ1-6, with D perhaps matching TRBD1 (5 bases). V was pared by 7 bases and J by 9 bases, with 13 bases between. The CDR3 runs to 12 residues. Germline CDR1 and CDR2: GTSNPN and SVGIG (reference sequence). The CDR3 loop is CASQGLGSPLHF. CDR3 nucleotide sequence: TGTGCCTCCCAGGGCTTGGGTTCACCCCTCCACTTT.

The gene calls are TRBV5-5 and TRBJ2-3; D is unclear. Germline V gene sequence: CDR1 SGHKS, CDR2 YYEKEE (reference sequence). Trimming took 0 bases from V and 2 from J, leaving 4 bases between them. This CDR3 comprises 13 residues. CDR3 sequence reads: CASSLETTDTQYF. In nucleotides, the CDR3 is TGTGCCAGCAGCTTGGAGACCACAGATACGCAGTATTTT.

This clone was seen a handful of times. The V call is TRBV6-4, the J call TRBJ1-1; TRBD1 agrees at 7 bases. CDR1 is MRHNA and CDR2 is SNTAGT in the germline V gene. V was clipped by 4 bases and J by 7 bases; unmatched bases: 9. The CDR3 has 14 amino acids. The CDR3: CASSVSGQSFEAFF. The CDR3 DNA reads TGTGCCAGCAGTGTCTCGGGACAGAGTTTTGAAGCTTTCTTT.

The gene calls are TRBV27 and TRBJ2-7; D remains unclear. From germline, CDR1 is MNHEY and CDR2 SMNVEV (reference sequence). V shed 2 bases and J shed 3 bases, with 8 bases lying between them. This CDR3 region has 13 residues. The CDR3 protein is CASSLGRIYEQYF. The CDR3 DNA is TGTGCCAGCAGTTTAGGAAGGATCTACGAGCAGTACTTC.

The chain recombines TRBV7-2 with TRBJ1-1, with no clear D. The CDR3 sequence is 13 residues long. The V end was cut by 4 bases, the J end by 5 bases, with 11 bases between. Per germline, CDR1 SGHTA and CDR2 FQGNSA. The CDR3 here is CASSSEISTEAFF. The CDR3 DNA sequence: TGTGCCAGCAGCTCTGAAATTTCGACTGAAGCTTTCTTT.

The chain carries TRBV18 and TRBJ2-1; the D is unclear. The V gene's germline CDR1 is KGHSH and CDR2 LQKENI. This CDR3 comprises 12 residues. Trimming cost V 3 bases and J 9 bases, with 9 bases left between them. The CDR3 reads CASSPMSREQFF. Written as DNA, the CDR3 is TGTGCCAGCTCACCCATGTCCCGTGAGCAGTTCTTC.

The chain has TRBV18 and TRBJ2-3; D is possibly TRBD1 (6 bases). This CDR3 spans 15 amino acids. V was shortened by 5 bases and J by 2 bases, with 14 bases between the two germline ends. The germline V gene has CDR1 KGHSH and CDR2 LQKENI. The DNA of the CDR3 is TGTGCCAGCTCAAGCGGACAGTACTACACAGATACGCAGTATTTT. It codes for CASSSGQYYTDTQYF.

The chain couples TRBV6-6 to TRBJ1-1; possible D gene TRBD1, 5 bases. This CDR3 is built from 15 residues. Germline V gene data show CDR1 as MNHNY and CDR2 as SVGAGI (reference sequence). V was clipped by 4 bases and J by 5 bases, with 17 bases between them. This chain's CDR3 is CASSSRTGGRTEAFF. The CDR3 coding sequence is TGTGCCAGCAGTTCCAGGACGGGGGGGAGGACTGAAGCTTTCTTT.

The chain has TRBV19 and TRBJ1-1, with a possible D match to TRBD1 (5 bases). Looked up from germline, CDR1 is LNHDA and CDR2 is SQIVND (reference sequence). The germline V and J ends were trimmed by 6 bases and 6 bases, with 17 bases remaining between them. The CDR3 extends over 14 amino acids. CDR3 DNA: TGTGCCAGTAGGACCGGGACCCCCGATCCTGAAGCTTTCTTT. Translated: CASRTGTPDPEAFF.